This entry describes one TCR beta chain. The antigen is unknown. Germline V gene data show CDR1 as SQVTM and CDR2 as ANQGSEA. V lost 7 bases, J lost 8 bases, and 9 bases stayed unmatched. This CDR3 comprises 13 residues. Here immunoSEQ multiplex PCR was the method, and the copy in TCRdb shows in-frame clones only, minus some. The data contain about 21,000 clones, roughly three quarters of them singletons. The data were taken from a study of CD4 T cells in relation to SARS-CoV-2 and coronaviruses. Study observations and caveats: In around 60% of donors, memory CD4+ clonotypes crossrecognized SARS-CoV-2 and at least one common cold coronavirus spike.

The unexposed donors gave CD4+ T cells in about 2010-2019, prior to COVID-19. CD4+ T cells were isolated from the cells after nine to eleven days of culture. As cell numbers allowed, unexposed-donor CD4+ T cells faced SARS-CoV-2 S/N and four cold-coronavirus spikes. This TCR came from a human donor in good health. Sample: CD4+ T cells from PBMCs, cultured in vitro. V is TRBV29-1 and J is TRBJ2-5; 11 nucleotides line up with TRBD1. CDR3: CSANPGQGDTQYF. In DNA, the CDR3 is TGCAGCGCCAACCCGGGACAGGGGGACACCCAGTACTTC.